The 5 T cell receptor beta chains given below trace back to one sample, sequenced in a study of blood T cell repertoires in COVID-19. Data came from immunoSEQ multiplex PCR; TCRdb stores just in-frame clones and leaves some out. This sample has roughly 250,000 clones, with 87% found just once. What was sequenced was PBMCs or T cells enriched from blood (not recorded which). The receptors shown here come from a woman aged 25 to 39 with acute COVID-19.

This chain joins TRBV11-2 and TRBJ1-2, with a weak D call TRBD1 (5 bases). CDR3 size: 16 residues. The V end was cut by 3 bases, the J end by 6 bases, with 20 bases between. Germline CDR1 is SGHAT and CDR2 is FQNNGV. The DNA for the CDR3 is TGTGCCAGCAGCTTGGGCGCAGGGATCCGTGGCGATGGCTACACCTTC. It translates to CASSLGAGIRGDGYTF.

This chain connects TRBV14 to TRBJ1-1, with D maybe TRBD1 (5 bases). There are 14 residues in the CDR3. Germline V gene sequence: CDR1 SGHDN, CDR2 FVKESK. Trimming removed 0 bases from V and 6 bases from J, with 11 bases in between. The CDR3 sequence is CASSQDWGGAEAFF. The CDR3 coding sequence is TGTGCCAGCAGCCAAGATTGGGGGGGTGCTGAAGCTTTCTTT.

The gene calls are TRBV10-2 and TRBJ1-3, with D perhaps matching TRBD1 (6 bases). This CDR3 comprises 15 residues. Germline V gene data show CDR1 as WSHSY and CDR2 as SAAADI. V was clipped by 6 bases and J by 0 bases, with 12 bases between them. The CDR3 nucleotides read TGCGCCAGCAGCTACAGGGCCGACTCTGGAAACACCATATATTTT. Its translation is CASSYRADSGNTIYF.

CDR3 loop: CASSGDRLAYEQYF. CDR3 in DNA: TGTGCCAGCAGCGGGGACAGGCTGGCCTACGAGCAGTACTTC. The rearrangement uses TRBV14 and TRBJ2-7; 8 bases are shared with TRBD1. The CDR3 has 14 amino acids. With 5 bases clipped from V and 2 bases from J, the junction kept 5 bases outside the gene matches. Germline CDR1 SGHDN, CDR2 FVKESK.

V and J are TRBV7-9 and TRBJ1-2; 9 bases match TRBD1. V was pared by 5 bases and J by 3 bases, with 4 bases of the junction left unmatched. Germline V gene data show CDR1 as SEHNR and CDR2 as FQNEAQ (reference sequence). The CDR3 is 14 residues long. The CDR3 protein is CASSRTGGDYGYTF. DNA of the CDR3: TGTGCCAGCAGCCGTACAGGGGGCGACTATGGCTACACCTTC.